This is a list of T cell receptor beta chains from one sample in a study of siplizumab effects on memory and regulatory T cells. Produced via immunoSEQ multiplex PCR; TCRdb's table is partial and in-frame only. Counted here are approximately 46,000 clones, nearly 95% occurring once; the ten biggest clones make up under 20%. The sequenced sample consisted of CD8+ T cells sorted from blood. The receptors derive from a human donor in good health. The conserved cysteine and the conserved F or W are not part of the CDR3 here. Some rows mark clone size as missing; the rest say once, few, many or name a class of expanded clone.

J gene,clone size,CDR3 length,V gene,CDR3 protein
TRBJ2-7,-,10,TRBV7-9,ASSLSKYEQY
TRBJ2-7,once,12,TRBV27,ASSLSTGFYEQY
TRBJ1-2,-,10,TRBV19,ASRQANYGYT
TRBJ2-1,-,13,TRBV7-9,ASSSPSGLRNEQF
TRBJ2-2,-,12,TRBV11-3,ASSSRGYTGELF
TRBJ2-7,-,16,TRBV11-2,ASSPRLGRSPNAYEQY
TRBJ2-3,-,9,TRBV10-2,ASSEADTQY
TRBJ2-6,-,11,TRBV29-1,SVAPVGANVLT
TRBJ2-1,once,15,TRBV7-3,ASSPTLRHGPYNEQF
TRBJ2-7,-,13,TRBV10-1,ASSPRGTGGYEQY
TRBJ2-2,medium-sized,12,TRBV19,ASIPVANTGELF
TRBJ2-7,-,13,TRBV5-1,ASSITGGVGHEQY
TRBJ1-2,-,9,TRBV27,ASGTNYGYT
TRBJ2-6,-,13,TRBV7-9,ASSHRNAGANVLT
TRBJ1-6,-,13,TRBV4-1,ASSQEGARYSPLH
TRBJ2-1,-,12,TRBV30,AWRLAAAYNEQF